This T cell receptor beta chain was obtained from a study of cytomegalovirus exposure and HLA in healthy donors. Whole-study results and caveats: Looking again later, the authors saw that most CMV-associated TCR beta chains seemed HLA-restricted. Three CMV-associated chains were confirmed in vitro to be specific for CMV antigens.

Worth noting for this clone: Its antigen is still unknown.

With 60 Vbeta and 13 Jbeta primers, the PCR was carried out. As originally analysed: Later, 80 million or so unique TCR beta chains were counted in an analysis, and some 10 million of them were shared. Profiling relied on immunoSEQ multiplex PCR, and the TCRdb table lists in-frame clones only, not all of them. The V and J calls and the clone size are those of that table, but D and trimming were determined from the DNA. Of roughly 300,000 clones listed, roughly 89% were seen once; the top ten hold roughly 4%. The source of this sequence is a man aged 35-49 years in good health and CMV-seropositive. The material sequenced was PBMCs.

The CDR3 region is CAINQDNYGYTF. The CDR3 nucleotides are TGTGCCATCAACCAGGATAACTATGGCTACACCTTC. V gene TRBV10-3 combines with J gene TRBJ1-2; D not resolved. With 7 bases removed from V and 1 base from J, the gap between germline ends came to 7 bases. This CDR3 spans 12 amino acids. CDR1 ENHRY and CDR2 SYGVKD come from the germline V gene.